This TCR beta chain was observed in a study of regulatory T cells in long-lasting Graves disease. Time point in this sample: newly diagnosed GD, antithyroid drugs for less than 3 months. From PBMCs, RNA was extracted and then used to make the TCR library. This clonotype has a count of ten or more. Its antigen is not identified. The CDR3 is made up of 19 amino acids. The trim removed 11 bases at V and 3 bases at J, leaving 21 bases unmatched. TCR beta libraries were built with iRepertoire HTBI primers and Arm-PCR of CDR3 regions. TCRdb independently ran MiXCR on the multiplex PCR reads; one entry per CDR3 protein. The repertoire holds some 330,000 distinct CDR3 sequences, with approximately 10% as singletons. The study, taken as a whole, reports: Thyroid tissue went unexamined; only peripheral blood was analyzed.

The same specimen was also included in a second study, on T cells in Graves' hyperthyroidism and ophthalmopathy.

V usage is TRBV12-3 or TRBV12-4 and J usage is TRBJ1-3, with 11 nucleotides matching TRBD1. This TCR came from a woman aged 18-29 years with Graves disease. Material: peripheral blood mononuclear cells (PBMCs), obtained at new diagnosis, from a patient treated with antithyroid drugs. CDR3: CAVSGGPRTGGKYGNTIYF. The CDR3 coding sequence is TGTGCCGTCTCGGGGGGCCCAAGGACAGGGGGCAAATATGGAAACACCATATATTTT.